Each of the 11 T cell receptor beta chains below was sequenced from the same sample in a study of T cell responses to AZD1222 COVID-19 vaccine. Produced via immunoSEQ multiplex PCR; TCRdb's table is partial and in-frame only. The sample shows 120,000 or so clones, 80% to 90% of them seen only once. This material consisted of peripheral blood, taken 28 days after the second AZD1222 dose. These receptors all stem from an adult who received the AZD1222 COVID-19 vaccine.

The chain carries TRBV19 and TRBJ2-3, with D perhaps matching TRBD1 (5 bases). V lost 2 bases, J lost 4 bases, and 16 bases lay in between. The length of the CDR3 is 16 residues. Germline V lookup: CDR1 LNHDA, CDR2 SQIVND (reference sequence). The CDR3 region is CASSIRLGRGADTQYF. The CDR3 DNA reads TGTGCCAGTAGTATAAGGCTGGGGCGTGGAGCAGATACGCAGTATTTT.

The chain links TRBV10-1 to TRBJ1-2; tentative D call: TRBD1 (6 bases). Germline lookup yields CDR1 WNHNN and CDR2 SYGVQD (reference sequence). The CDR3 covers 13 residues. Trimming shortened V by 4 bases and J by 3 bases, and 9 bases separated the two germline ends. This CDR3 reads CASSGTGYYGYTF. As DNA, the CDR3 is TGCGCCAGCAGTGGAACAGGGTACTATGGCTACACCTTC.

A single count supports this clone. This chain links TRBV2 with TRBJ1-4; no firm D call. Per germline, CDR1 SNHLY and CDR2 FYNNEI. CDR3 length: 14 residues. V dropped 6 bases and J dropped 8 bases, with 16 bases sitting between them. The CDR3, as DNA: TGTGCCAGCAGAAGAGGGATCACGGGGGAAAAACTGTTTTTT. Its protein is CASRRGITGEKLFF.

The chain uses TRBV9 and TRBJ2-7; 8 bases align to TRBD1. CDR1 and CDR2 from the germline V gene are SGDLS and YYNGEE. The CDR3 consists of 16 residues. V lost 0 bases, J lost 4 bases, and 9 bases stayed unmatched. The CDR3 DNA follows: TGTGCCAGCAGCGTAGGAGTTGGGACAGGAATTTACGAGCAGTACTTC. The encoded protein is CASSVGVGTGIYEQYF.

The chain employs TRBV10-3 and TRBJ2-7, with 9 bases lining up with TRBD2. CDR1 ENHRY and CDR2 SYGVKD come from the germline V gene. The CDR3 is 15 residues long. With V trimmed by 3 bases and J by 1 base, 4 bases remained unmatched. In DNA form, the CDR3 reads TGTGCCATCAGTGATTCTAGCGGGGCTTCCTACGAGCAGTACTTC. Protein product: CAISDSSGASYEQYF.

As DNA, the CDR3 is TGTGCCAGCAGTGGACGACAGGGGCCGCGGAACACTGAAGCTTTCTTT. It specifies CASSGRQGPRNTEAFF. The gene calls are TRBV2 and TRBJ1-1; 8 nucleotides line up with TRBD1. V shed 4 bases, J shed 1 base, and the junction held 8 bases outside the gene matches. There are 16 residues in the CDR3. Germline V gene data show CDR1 as SNHLY and CDR2 as FYNNEI.

The CDR3 DNA reads as TGTGCCAGCAGCTTAGATCTAAAGCAGTACGAGCAGTACTTC. This codes for CASSLDLKQYEQYF. V gene TRBV11-3 combines with J gene TRBJ2-7, with no clear D. Germline CDR1 is SGHNT and CDR2 is YENEEA. The CDR3 is 14 amino acids. V was pared by 0 bases and J by 4 bases, with 10 bases between.

The chain links TRBV12-3 or TRBV12-4 to TRBJ1-1; D is undetermined. V shed 7 bases and J shed 3 bases, with 9 bases lying between them. CDR3 size: 12 residues. In DNA, the CDR3 is TGTGCCAGCACCCTCCCCTACACTGAAGCTTTCTTT. Translating it yields CASTLPYTEAFF.

This clone has more than one count but fewer than ten. The J gene is TRBJ1-1, the V gene TRBV11-2; the D is unclear. The CDR3 has 12 amino acids. Germline assignment: CDR1 SGHAT and CDR2 FQNNGV. V shed 3 bases and J shed 4 bases, with 6 bases lying between them. CDR3 in DNA: TGTGCCAGCAGCTTGTGGACCACTGAAGCTTTCTTT. It encodes CASSLWTTEAFF.

This chain links TRBV4-3 with TRBJ2-7; the D gene could be TRBD1 or TRBD2 (5 bases each). V shed 0 bases and J shed 6 bases, with 6 bases lying between them. The CDR3 loop spans 12 amino acids. Per the germline V gene, CDR1 is LGHNA and CDR2 is YSLEER. The CDR3 reads CASSQEGVEQYF. CDR3 in DNA: TGCGCCAGCAGCCAAGAGGGGGTCGAGCAGTACTTC.

The chain is built from TRBV7-6 and TRBJ2-2; D gene unclear. The CDR3 runs to 14 residues. The ends were cut back, 5 bases at V and 4 bases at J, with 11 bases in the middle. CDR1 is SGHVS and CDR2 is FNYEAQ in the germline V gene. The CDR3 DNA is TGTGCCAGCAGCCTGGCCGGCGTCACCGGGGAGCTGTTTTTT. This codes for CASSLAGVTGELFF.